This T cell receptor beta chain appears in the sequencing data of a study of OX40 agonist ivuxolimab in advanced cancers. The CDR3 is 11 amino acids. Per germline, CDR1 MNHNY and CDR2 SVGAGI (reference sequence). V was shortened by 6 bases and J by 7 bases, with 9 bases between the two germline ends. Measured with immunoSEQ multiplex PCR; TCRdb has only the in-frame clones, and not every one. The table includes about 100,000 clones, about nine tenths detected once. The clonotype comes from an adult with an advanced solid tumor such as melanoma, head and neck, liver or kidney cancer. The material sequenced was CD4+ or CD8+ T cells sorted from blood, taken in a trial of the OX40 agonist ivuxolimab. The rearrangement links TRBV6-6 to TRBJ2-5; a weak D match, TRBD1 (5 bases). CDR3 protein: CASSSRGTQYF. CDR3 bases: TGTGCCAGCAGCAGTAGGGGGACCCAGTACTTC.